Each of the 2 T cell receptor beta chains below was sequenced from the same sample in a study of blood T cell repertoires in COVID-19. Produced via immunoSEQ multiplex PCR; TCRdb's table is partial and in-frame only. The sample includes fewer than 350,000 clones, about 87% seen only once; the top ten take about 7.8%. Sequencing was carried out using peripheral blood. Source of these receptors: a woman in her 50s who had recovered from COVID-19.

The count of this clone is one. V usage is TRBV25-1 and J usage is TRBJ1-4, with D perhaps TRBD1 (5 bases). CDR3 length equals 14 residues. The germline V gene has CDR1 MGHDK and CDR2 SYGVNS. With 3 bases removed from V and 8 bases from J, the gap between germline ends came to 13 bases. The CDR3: CASSDFGGKEKLFF. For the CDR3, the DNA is TGTGCCAGCAGTGATTTCGGGGGGAAAGAAAAACTGTTTTTT.

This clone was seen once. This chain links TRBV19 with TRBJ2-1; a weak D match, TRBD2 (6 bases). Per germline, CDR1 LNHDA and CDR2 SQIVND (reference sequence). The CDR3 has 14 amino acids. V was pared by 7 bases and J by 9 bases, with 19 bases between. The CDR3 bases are TGTGCCAGTACCGTGACTAGTGACGCTGCTGAGCAGTTCTTC. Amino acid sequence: CASTVTSDAAEQFF. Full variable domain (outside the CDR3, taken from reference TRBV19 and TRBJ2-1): DGGITQSPKYLFRKEGQNVTLSCEQNLNHDAMYWYRQDPGQGLRLIYYSQIVNDFQKGDIAEGYSVSREKKESFPLTVTSAQKNPTAFYLCASTVTSDAAEQFFGPGTRLTVL.